The clone carrying this T cell receptor beta chain was recorded at least ten times. Its specificity is unknown. Trimming cost V 6 bases and J 9 bases; bases outside gene matches: 10. The germline CDR1 and CDR2 sequences are SGDLS and YYNGEE. The CDR3 sequence is 14 residues long. The source of the sample is a study of CD8+CD57+ T cells in acquired aplastic anemia. Across the study: DNA per sorted CD4+ or CD8+ sample ranged 0.2 to 27.4 ug, averaging roughly 3.5 ug. General study findings and limits: Patients were compared with controls for CD8+ Simpson's diversity, and no significant difference emerged. Sharing between patients and controls was observed for 25 to 30 CD8+ CDR3 sequences.

It was patients with CD8+CD57+ cell expansion by flow cytometry who were chosen for sequencing. Genomic DNA, serving as template, underwent TCR beta VDJ and CDR3 profiling. TCRdb recomputed calls from the reads with MiXCR, one row per CDR3 protein. The table records about 240,000 distinct CDR3 sequences, 40% to 50% of them present only once. The rearrangement uses TRBV9 and TRBJ2-1; 9 bases agree with TRBD2. The sample consisted of sorted CD4+, CD8+, or CD8+CD57+ T cells (not recorded which) from PBMCs. The receptor comes from a human donor with aplastic anemia. The CDR3 nucleotides are TGTGCCAGCACTGCGGGCGGGGGGGCCACTGAGCAGTTCTTC. Encoded protein: CASTAGGGATEQFF.